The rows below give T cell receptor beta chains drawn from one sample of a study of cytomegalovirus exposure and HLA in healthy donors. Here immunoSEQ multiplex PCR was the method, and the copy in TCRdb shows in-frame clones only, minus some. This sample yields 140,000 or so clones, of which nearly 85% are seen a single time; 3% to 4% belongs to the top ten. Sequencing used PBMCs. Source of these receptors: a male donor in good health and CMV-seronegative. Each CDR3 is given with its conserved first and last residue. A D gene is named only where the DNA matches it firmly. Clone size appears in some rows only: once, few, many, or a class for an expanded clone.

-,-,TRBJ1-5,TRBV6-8,CASSYGGYSNQPQHF,TGTGCCAGCAGTTACGGCGGTTATAGCAATCAGCCCCAGCATTTT
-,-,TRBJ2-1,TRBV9,CASSVDGELSYNEQFF,TGTGCCAGCAGCGTAGACGGGGAGCTCTCCTACAATGAGCAGTTCTTC
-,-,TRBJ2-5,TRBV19,CASSIVYQETQYF,TGTGCCAGTAGTATAGTATACCAAGAGACCCAGTACTTC
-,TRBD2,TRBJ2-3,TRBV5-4,CASSLRAGDKPDTQYF,TGTGCCAGCAGCTTGAGGGCGGGAGATAAACCAGATACGCAGTATTTT
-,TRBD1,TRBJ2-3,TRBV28,CASSGGTGFPDTQYF,TGTGCCAGCAGTGGTGGGACAGGGTTCCCAGATACGCAGTATTTT
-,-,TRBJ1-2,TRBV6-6,CASSYQPGVLYGYTF,TGTGCCAGCAGTTATCAACCGGGGGTGCTATATGGCTACACCTTC
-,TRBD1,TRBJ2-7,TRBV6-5,CASSYGDRFGEQYF,TGTGCCAGCAGTTACGGGGACAGATTCGGGGAGCAGTACTTC
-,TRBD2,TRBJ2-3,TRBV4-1,CASSQESSGRVSQYF,TGCGCCAGCAGCCAAGAGTCTAGCGGGAGAGTCAGTCAGTATTTT
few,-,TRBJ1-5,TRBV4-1,CASSQDEGQPQHF,TGCGCCAGCAGCCAAGATGAGGGTCAGCCCCAGCATTTT
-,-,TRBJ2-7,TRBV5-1,CASSSRPQGTSYEQYF,TGCGCCAGCAGCTCTCGTCCGCAGGGGACCTCCTACGAGCAGTACTTC
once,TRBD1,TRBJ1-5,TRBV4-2,CASSQGDSRNQPQHF,TGTGCCAGCAGCCAAGGGGACAGCCGCAATCAGCCCCAGCATTTT
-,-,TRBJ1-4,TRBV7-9,CASSPPENEKPFF,TGTGCCAGCAGCCCCCCCGAGAATGAAAAACCGTTTTTT
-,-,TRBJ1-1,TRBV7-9,CASSPTGGVETEAFF,TGTGCCAGCAGCCCAACTGGAGGGGTGGAGACTGAAGCTTTCTTT
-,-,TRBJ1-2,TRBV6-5,CASTPKGGPNYGYTF,TGTGCCAGCACCCCCAAAGGAGGGCCTAACTATGGCTACACCTTC
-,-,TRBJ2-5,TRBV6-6,CASSDSSEETQYF,TGTGCCAGCAGTGACAGTTCCGAGGAGACCCAGTACTTC
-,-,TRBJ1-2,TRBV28,CASSFGRNRHGYTF,TGTGCCAGCAGTTTTGGCAGGAATAGACATGGCTACACCTTC
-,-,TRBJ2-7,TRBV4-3,CASSQDRQGQLSYEQYF,TGCGCCAGCAGCCAAGATCGTCAGGGGCAGCTCTCCTACGAGCAGTACTTC
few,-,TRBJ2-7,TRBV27,CATSSTGSSYEQYF,TGTGCCACCAGCAGCACCGGGAGCTCCTACGAGCAGTACTTC
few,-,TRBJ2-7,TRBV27,CASSSPGNQQYF,TGTGCCAGCAGTTCCCCCGGGAATCAGCAGTACTTC
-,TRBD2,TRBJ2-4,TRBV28,CASSLLGLAGGPGNIQYF,TGTGCCAGCAGTCTATTGGGACTAGCGGGAGGGCCCGGAAACATTCAGTACTTC
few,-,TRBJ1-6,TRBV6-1,CASDEQLSNSPLHF,TGTGCCAGCGACGAACAGCTATCCAATTCACCCCTCCACTTT
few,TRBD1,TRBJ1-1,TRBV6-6,CASSPPGQGPTEAFF,TGTGCCAGCAGTCCTCCGGGACAGGGGCCCACTGAAGCTTTCTTT
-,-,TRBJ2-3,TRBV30,CAWGDFSSTDTQYF,TGTGCCTGGGGGGACTTTTCTAGCACAGATACGCAGTATTTT
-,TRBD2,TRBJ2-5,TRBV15,CATSRETGLVGGETQYF,TGTGCCACCAGCAGAGAAACAGGTTTGGTGGGAGGGGAGACCCAGTACTTC
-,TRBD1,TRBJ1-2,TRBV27,CASSRGTGGNGYTF,TGTGCCAGCAGTAGGGGGACAGGGGGGAATGGCTACACCTTC
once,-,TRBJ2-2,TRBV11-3,CASSLGTGDPTNTGELFF,TGTGCCAGCAGCTTAGGTACCGGGGATCCTACGAACACCGGGGAGCTGTTTTTT
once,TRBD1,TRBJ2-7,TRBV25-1,CASSGTGGLLYEQYF,TGTGCCAGCAGTGGGACAGGGGGTTTATTGTACGAGCAGTACTTC